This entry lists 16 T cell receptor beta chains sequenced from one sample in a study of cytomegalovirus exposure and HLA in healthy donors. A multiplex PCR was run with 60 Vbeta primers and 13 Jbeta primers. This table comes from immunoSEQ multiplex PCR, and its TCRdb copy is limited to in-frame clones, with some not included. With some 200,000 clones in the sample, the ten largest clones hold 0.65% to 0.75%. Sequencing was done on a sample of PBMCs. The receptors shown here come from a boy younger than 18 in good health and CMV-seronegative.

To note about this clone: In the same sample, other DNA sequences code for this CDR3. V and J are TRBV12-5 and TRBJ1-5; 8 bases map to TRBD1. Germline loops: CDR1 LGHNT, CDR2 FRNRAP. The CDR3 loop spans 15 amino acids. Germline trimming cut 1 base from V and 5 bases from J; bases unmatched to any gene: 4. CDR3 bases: TGTGCTAGTGGTTTGGGGCAGGGGGCCGATCAGCCCCAGCATTTT. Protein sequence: CASGLGQGADQPQHF.

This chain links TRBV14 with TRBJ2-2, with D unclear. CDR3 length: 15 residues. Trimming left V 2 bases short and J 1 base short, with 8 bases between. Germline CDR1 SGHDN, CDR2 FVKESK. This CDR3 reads CASSQLFGNTGELFF. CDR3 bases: TGTGCCAGCAGCCAACTTTTCGGGAACACCGGGGAGCTGTTTTTT.

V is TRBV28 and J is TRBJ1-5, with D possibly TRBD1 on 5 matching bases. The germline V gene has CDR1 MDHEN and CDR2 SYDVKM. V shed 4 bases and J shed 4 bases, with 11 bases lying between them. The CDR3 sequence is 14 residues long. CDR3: CASSSGIRNQPQHF. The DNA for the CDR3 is TGTGCCAGCAGTTCAGGGATTAGGAATCAGCCCCAGCATTTT.

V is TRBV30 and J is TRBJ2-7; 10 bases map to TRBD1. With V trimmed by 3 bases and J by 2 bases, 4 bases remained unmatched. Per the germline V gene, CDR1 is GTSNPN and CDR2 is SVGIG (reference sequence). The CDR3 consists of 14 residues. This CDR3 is CAWSDGQGAYEQYF. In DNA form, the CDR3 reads TGTGCCTGGAGCGACGGACAGGGGGCCTACGAGCAGTACTTC.

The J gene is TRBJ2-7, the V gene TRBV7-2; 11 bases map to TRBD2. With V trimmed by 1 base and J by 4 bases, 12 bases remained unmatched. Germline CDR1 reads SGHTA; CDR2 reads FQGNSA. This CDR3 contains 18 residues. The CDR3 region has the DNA TGTGCCAGCAGCTTAGAGAATAGGCTAGCGGGGGGTGAATACGAGCAGTACTTC. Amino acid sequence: CASSLENRLAGGEYEQYF.

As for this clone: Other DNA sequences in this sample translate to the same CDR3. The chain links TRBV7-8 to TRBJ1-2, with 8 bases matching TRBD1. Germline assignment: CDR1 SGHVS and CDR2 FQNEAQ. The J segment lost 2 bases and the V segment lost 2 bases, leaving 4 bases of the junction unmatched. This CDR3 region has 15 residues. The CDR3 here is CASSLTGQGNYGYTF. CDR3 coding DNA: TGTGCCAGCAGCTTAACAGGACAGGGAAACTATGGCTACACCTTC.

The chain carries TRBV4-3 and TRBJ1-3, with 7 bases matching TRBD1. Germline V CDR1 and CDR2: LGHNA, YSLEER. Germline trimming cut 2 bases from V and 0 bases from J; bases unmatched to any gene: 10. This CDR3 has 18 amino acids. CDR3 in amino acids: CASSQRYLGGPSGNTIYF. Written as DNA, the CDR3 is TGCGCCAGCAGCCAACGTTATCTAGGGGGCCCCTCTGGAAACACCATATATTTT.

DNA of the CDR3: TGTGCCAGTAGTCCCTCCGGGGAGCTGTTTTTT. Amino acid sequence: CASSPSGELFF. V usage is TRBV19 and J usage is TRBJ2-2, with D unclear. V lost 5 bases to trimming and J lost 6 bases, with 4 bases between them. The CDR3 totals 11 residues. Germline V gene sequence: CDR1 LNHDA, CDR2 SQIVND (reference sequence). The whole variable domain, filled in from reference TRBV19 and TRBJ2-2, reads DGGITQSPKYLFRKEGQNVTLSCEQNLNHDAMYWYRQDPGQGLRLIYYSQIVNDFQKGDIAEGYSVSREKKESFPLTVTSAQKNPTAFYLCASSPSGELFFGEGSRLTVL.

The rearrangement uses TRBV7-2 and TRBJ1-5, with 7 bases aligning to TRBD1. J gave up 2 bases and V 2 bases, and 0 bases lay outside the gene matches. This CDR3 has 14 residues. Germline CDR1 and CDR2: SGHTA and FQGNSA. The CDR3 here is CASSLQGGNQPQHF. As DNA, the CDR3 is TGTGCCAGCAGCTTACAGGGGGGCAATCAGCCCCAGCATTTT. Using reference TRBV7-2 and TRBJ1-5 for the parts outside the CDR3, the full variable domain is GAGVSQSPSNKVTEKGKDVELRCDPISGHTALYWYRQSLGQGLEFLIYFQGNSAPDKSGLPSDRFSAERTGGSVSTLTIQRTQQEDSAVYLCASSLQGGNQPQHFGDGTRLSIL.

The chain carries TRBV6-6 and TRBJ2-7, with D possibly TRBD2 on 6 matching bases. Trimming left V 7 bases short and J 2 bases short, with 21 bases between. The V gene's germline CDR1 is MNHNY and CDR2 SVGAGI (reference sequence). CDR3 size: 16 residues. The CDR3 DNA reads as TGTGCCAGCATGCGGGACGGGCAAGGAAAGACCTACGAGCAGTACTTC. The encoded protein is CASMRDGQGKTYEQYF.

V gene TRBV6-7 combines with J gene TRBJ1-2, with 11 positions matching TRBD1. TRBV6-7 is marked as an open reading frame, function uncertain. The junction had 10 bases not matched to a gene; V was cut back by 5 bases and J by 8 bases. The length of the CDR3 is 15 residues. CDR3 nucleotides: TGTGCCAGCAGTCGCCTGGGACAGGGGGTGAGCGGCTACACCTTC. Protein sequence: CASSRLGQGVSGYTF.

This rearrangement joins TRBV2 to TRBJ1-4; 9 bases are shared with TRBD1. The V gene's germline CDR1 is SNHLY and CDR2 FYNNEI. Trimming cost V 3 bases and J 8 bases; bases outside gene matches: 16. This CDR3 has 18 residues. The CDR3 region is CASSDTGGTGRILEKLFF. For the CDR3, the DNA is TGTGCCAGCAGTGATACAGGCGGGACAGGGCGCATTCTCGAAAAACTGTTTTTT.

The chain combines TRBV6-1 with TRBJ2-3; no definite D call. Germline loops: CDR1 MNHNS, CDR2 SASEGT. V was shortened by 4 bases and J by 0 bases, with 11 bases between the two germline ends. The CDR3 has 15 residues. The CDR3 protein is CASSARPRSTDTQYF. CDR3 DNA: TGTGCCAGCAGTGCGCGGCCGAGGAGCACAGATACGCAGTATTTT.

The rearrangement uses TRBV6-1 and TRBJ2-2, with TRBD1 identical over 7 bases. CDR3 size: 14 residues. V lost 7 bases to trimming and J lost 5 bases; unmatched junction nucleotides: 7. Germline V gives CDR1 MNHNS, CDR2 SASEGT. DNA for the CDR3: TGTGCCAGCAACCGAGACAGGGAGACCGGGGAGCTGTTTTTT. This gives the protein CASNRDRETGELFF.

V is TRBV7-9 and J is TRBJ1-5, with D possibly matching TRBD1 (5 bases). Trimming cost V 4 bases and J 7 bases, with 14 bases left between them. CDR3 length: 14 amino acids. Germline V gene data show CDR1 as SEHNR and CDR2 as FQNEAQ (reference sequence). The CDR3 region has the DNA TGTGCCAGCAGCTCGGTGGGGCGCGGACAGCCCCAGCATTTT. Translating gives CASSSVGRGQPQHF.

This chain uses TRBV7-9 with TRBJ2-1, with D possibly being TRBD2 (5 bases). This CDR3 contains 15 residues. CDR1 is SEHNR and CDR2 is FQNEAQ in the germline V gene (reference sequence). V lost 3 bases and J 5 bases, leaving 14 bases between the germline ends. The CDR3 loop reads CASSFRTSDHNEQFF. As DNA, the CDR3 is TGTGCCAGCAGCTTCCGGACTTCAGATCACAATGAGCAGTTCTTC. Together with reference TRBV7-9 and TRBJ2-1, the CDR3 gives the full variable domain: DTGVSQNPRHKITKRGQNVTFRCDPISEHNRLYWYRQTLGQGPEFLTYFQNEAQLEKSRLLSDRFSAERPKGSFSTLEIQRTEQGDSAMYLCASSFRTSDHNEQFFGPGTRLTVL.